This is a list of T cell receptor beta chains from one sample in a study of T cells in localized non-small cell lung cancer. Data came from immunoSEQ multiplex PCR; TCRdb stores just in-frame clones and leaves some out. The repertoire holds approximately 150,000 clones, with 89% as singletons. The sample consisted of peripheral blood, taken before any cancer treatment. The source of these receptors is an older female donor with stage I lung adenocarcinoma. The conserved cysteine and the conserved F or W are not part of the CDR3 here. For some rows the clone size is stated as once, few or many, or as a class when expanded; others skip it.

>TRBJ1-4|-|TRBV5-1
ASSLDAATNEKLF
>TRBJ1-3|once|TRBV30
AWSGGQLTSGNTIY
>TRBJ2-5|-|TRBV4-2
ASSQDLGGPLETQY
>TRBJ1-4|-|TRBV5-6
ASSLELGFATNEKLF
>TRBJ1-1|-|TRBV30
AWSVRGFQTEAF
>TRBJ2-7|-|TRBV6-5
ASSYGAYYEQY
>TRBJ1-1|-|TRBV2
ASSEVGQGLEAF
>TRBJ2-2|-|TRBV19
ASRQTANTGELF
>TRBJ2-1|-|TRBV7-8
ASSSQQSHNEQF
>TRBJ2-4|-|TRBV6-1
ASSEITGQKNIQY
>TRBJ2-1|-|TRBV7-6
ASSLVASGNEQF
>TRBJ2-1|-|TRBV5-5
ASSWGQGNYNEQF
>TRBJ2-1|-|TRBV30
AWKLRYEQF
>TRBJ2-6|-|TRBV2
AGPRGRKAGANVLT
>TRBJ1-3|few|TRBV30
AWRRTDRVGNTIY